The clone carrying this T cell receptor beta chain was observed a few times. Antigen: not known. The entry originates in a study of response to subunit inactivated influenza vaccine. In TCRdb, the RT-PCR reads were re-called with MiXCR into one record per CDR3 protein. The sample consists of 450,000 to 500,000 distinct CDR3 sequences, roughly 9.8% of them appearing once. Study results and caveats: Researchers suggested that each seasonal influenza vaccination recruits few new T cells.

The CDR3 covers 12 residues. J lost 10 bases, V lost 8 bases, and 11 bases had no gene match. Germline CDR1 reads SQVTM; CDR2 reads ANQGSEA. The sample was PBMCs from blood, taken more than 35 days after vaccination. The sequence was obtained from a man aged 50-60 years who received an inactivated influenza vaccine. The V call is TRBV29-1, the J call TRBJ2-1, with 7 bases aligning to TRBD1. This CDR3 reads CSSNRQGGEQFF. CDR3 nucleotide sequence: TGCAGCTCGAACCGACAGGGCGGGGAGCAGTTCTTC.